The next 26 T cell receptor beta chains were all read from a single sample in a study of blood T cell repertoires in COVID-19. Produced via immunoSEQ multiplex PCR; TCRdb's table is partial and in-frame only. The data contain fewer than 200,000 clones, around 83% of them singletons. The sample consisted of peripheral blood. The receptors shown here come from a woman in her seventies with COVID-19, enrolled during active disease.

V usage is TRBV28 and J usage is TRBJ1-2; TRBD1 aligns across 10 bases. After removal of 6 bases from V and 5 bases from J, the junction contained 12 bases not matched to a gene. The CDR3 covers 16 residues. Germline V gene lookup returns CDR1 MDHEN and CDR2 SYDVKM. In nucleotides, the CDR3 is TGTGCCAGCAGCCAAGGTGGGACAGGGGTCTTTTATGGCTACACCTTC. The encoded protein is CASSQGGTGVFYGYTF.

The genes are TRBV18 and TRBJ1-6; TRBD1 agrees at 10 bases. Germline V gene lookup returns CDR1 KGHSH and CDR2 LQKENI. The CDR3 covers 18 residues. J gave up 8 bases and V 3 bases, and 13 bases lay outside the gene matches. The CDR3 nucleotides read TGTGCCAGCTCACCCAACCTGCCATCCGGGACAGGGGATTCACCCCTCCACTTT. Protein: CASSPNLPSGTGDSPLHF.

The V gene is TRBV5-1, the J gene TRBJ2-7, with 11 bases identical to TRBD2. Germline CDR1 reads SGHRS; CDR2 reads YFSETQ. The CDR3 extends over 14 amino acids. V gave up 0 bases and J gave up 6 bases; unmatched junction bases: 2. DNA for the CDR3: TGCGCCAGCAGCTTGGGACTAGCGGGGACCGAGCAGTACTTC. This sequence encodes CASSLGLAGTEQYF.

DNA for the CDR3: TGTGCCAGTAGTCCGCGATGGGCAGGTCAGGAAGAGACCCAGTACTTC. Its translation is CASSPRWAGQEETQYF. J is TRBJ2-5 and V is TRBV19; D remains ambiguous. The CDR3 loop spans 16 amino acids. Germline V lookup: CDR1 LNHDA, CDR2 SQIVND (reference sequence). V dropped 5 bases and J dropped 3 bases, with 19 bases sitting between them.

The CDR3 sequence: CSAVQGAGEQYF. Here the CDR3 DNA reads TGCAGCGCTGTACAGGGGGCAGGCGAGCAGTACTTC. V and J are TRBV29-1 and TRBJ2-7, with 9 positions matching TRBD1. CDR1 and CDR2 from the germline V gene are SQVTM and ANQGSEA. The CDR3 contains 12 residues. Trimming cost V 7 bases and J 6 bases; bases outside gene matches: 7.

J is TRBJ2-1 and V is TRBV5-5; no clear D gene. The CDR3 covers 14 residues. The ends were cut back, 0 bases at V and 8 bases at J, with 12 bases in the middle. CDR1 SGHKS and CDR2 YYEKEE come from the germline V gene (reference sequence). The CDR3 nucleotides are TGTGCCAGCAGCTTGGAGGAGTGGCGACATGAGCAGTTCTTC. This sequence encodes CASSLEEWRHEQFF.

The chain recombines TRBV28 with TRBJ1-4; D possibly corresponds to TRBD1 (5 bases). The CDR3 contains 16 residues. Looked up from germline, CDR1 is MDHEN and CDR2 is SYDVKM. V dropped 3 bases and J dropped 2 bases, with 13 bases sitting between them. The CDR3 sequence: CASSFGAGGTNEKLFF. The CDR3 region has the DNA TGTGCCAGCAGTTTCGGGGCTGGAGGGACTAATGAAAAACTGTTTTTT.

The gene calls are TRBV28 and TRBJ2-5; 9 bases match TRBD2. Trimming took 6 bases from V and 4 from J; bases not matched to a gene: 12. The length of the CDR3 is 16 residues. Germline CDR1 and CDR2: MDHEN and SYDVKM. CDR3 bases: TGTGCCAGCAGCTTGGACTTAGCGGGAGCGGGAGAGACCCAGTACTTC. This encodes CASSLDLAGAGETQYF.

The chain combines TRBV11-1 with TRBJ2-2; TRBD2 aligns across 13 bases. V dropped 9 bases and J dropped 5; count of bases not matched to a gene: 9. CDR1 and CDR2 (germline): SGHAT, FQDESV (reference sequence). CDR3 length equals 16 residues. CDR3 DNA: TGTGCCAGGGGGACTAGCGGGAACCTTACTACCGGGGAGCTGTTTTTT. This sequence encodes CARGTSGNLTTGELFF. The variable domain in full, completed from reference TRBV11-1 and TRBJ2-2, reads EAEVAQSPRYKITEKSQAVAFWCDPISGHATLYWYRQILGQGPELLVQFQDESVVDDSQLPKDRFSAERLKGVDSTLKIQPAELGDSAMYLCARGTSGNLTTGELFFGEGSRLTVL.

This clone was picked up one time. This rearrangement joins TRBV5-1 to TRBJ2-1; TRBD2 agrees at 7 bases. Trimming at V came to 0 bases and at J to 7 bases, leaving 10 bases not matched to a gene. The length of the CDR3 is 16 residues. Germline loops: CDR1 SGHRS, CDR2 YFSETQ. Here the CDR3 DNA reads TGCGCCAGCAGCTTGGCCGGACTAGAGATCGGTAATGAGCAGTTCTTC. Translated: CASSLAGLEIGNEQFF.

The J gene is TRBJ1-6, the V gene TRBV13, with 7 positions matching TRBD1. CDR3 length: 13 amino acids. V was pared by 7 bases and J by 5 bases, with 2 bases of the junction left unmatched. The germline gives CDR1 PRHDT, CDR2 FYEKMQ (reference sequence). This chain's CDR3 is CASNTGDNSPLHF. CDR3 DNA sequence: TGTGCCAGCAACACAGGGGATAATTCACCCCTCCACTTT.

The V gene is TRBV6-5, the J gene TRBJ1-4; the D gene is possibly TRBD1 (5 bases). Trimming cost V 6 bases and J 0 bases, with 11 bases left between them. Germline V lookup: CDR1 MNHEY, CDR2 SVGAGI. CDR3 length: 15 residues. In DNA, the CDR3 is TGTGCCAGCAGGAGGACACCTGCAACTAATGAAAAACTGTTTTTT. Protein: CASRRTPATNEKLFF.

The chain couples TRBV29-1 to TRBJ2-1, with D hard to call. The CDR3 length is 10 residues. Germline V gene sequence: CDR1 SQVTM, CDR2 ANQGSEA. V was clipped by 6 bases and J by 3 bases, with 3 bases between them. CDR3 sequence (DNA): TGCAGCGTCATCTACAATGAGCAGTTCTTC. Its translation: CSVIYNEQFF.

The chain is built from TRBV5-6 and TRBJ2-6; maybe TRBD1 (5 bases). The CDR3 has 17 amino acids. Trimming removed 1 base at V and 0 bases at J, with 11 bases between. Germline-derived CDR1 and CDR2 are SGHDT and YYEEEE. The CDR3 is CASSLLQALSGANVLTF. The CDR3 DNA reads as TGTGCCAGCAGCTTGTTACAGGCGCTCTCTGGGGCCAACGTCCTGACTTTC. The whole variable domain, remainder taken from reference TRBV5-6 and TRBJ2-6, is DAGVTQSPTHLIKTRGQQVTLRCSPKSGHDTVSWYQQALGQGPQFIFQYYEEEERQRGNFPDRFSGHQFPNYSSELNVNALLLGDSALYLCASSLLQALSGANVLTFGAGSRLTVL.

The genes are TRBV5-1 and TRBJ2-3; D is possibly TRBD1 (7 bases). Trimming took off 3 bases at V and 5 bases at J, with 10 bases between the two ends. The CDR3 is made up of 13 amino acids. Germline V gives CDR1 SGHRS, CDR2 YFSETQ. As DNA, the CDR3 is TGCGCCAGCAGCTCTCAGGGGGGAGATACGCAGTATTTT. Translating gives CASSSQGGDTQYF.

This clone was seen only once. This chain connects TRBV6-5 to TRBJ2-7; D gene uncertain. With 6 bases removed from V and 2 bases from J, the gap between germline ends came to 11 bases. CDR3 length equals 13 residues. CDR1 MNHEY and CDR2 SVGAGI come from the germline V gene. The CDR3 DNA reads as TGTGCCAGCAGCAAAACAGCCGCCTACGAGCAGTACTTC. It codes for CASSKTAAYEQYF.

This sequence joins TRBV18 and TRBJ1-5; a weak D match, TRBD1 (6 bases). V lost 3 bases and J lost 7, with 13 bases in between. Germline CDR1 KGHSH, CDR2 LQKENI. The CDR3 totals 14 residues. The CDR3 DNA is TGTGCCAGCTCACCGGTGGGGGCAGGACAGCCCCAGCATTTT. It yields the protein CASSPVGAGQPQHF.

This clone has more than one count but fewer than ten. The chain is built from TRBV15 and TRBJ1-1, with 8 bases matching TRBD1. Germline V gives CDR1 LNHNV, CDR2 YYDKDF (reference sequence). The CDR3 spans 16 residues. Losses at the gene ends were 0 bases for V and 6 bases for J; bases not matched to a gene: 9. The CDR3 nucleotides read TGTGCCACCAGCAGAGACTACGGGACAGGATCCCCTGAAGCTTTCTTT. It codes for CATSRDYGTGSPEAFF.

The chain recombines TRBV9 with TRBJ2-3; 11 nucleotides line up with TRBD2. Trimming removed 2 bases from V and 2 bases from J; junction bases left unmatched: 4. From germline, CDR1 is SGDLS and CDR2 YYNGEE. The CDR3 contains 16 residues. CDR3 sequence (DNA): TGTGCCAGCAGCGTTGATAGCGGGAGGGCCACAGATACGCAGTATTTT. Translation gives CASSVDSGRATDTQYF.

The chain carries TRBV7-2 and TRBJ2-1; 13 bases are a match to TRBD2. The CDR3 is 15 residues long. Germline CDR1 and CDR2: SGHTA and FQGNSA. The trim removed 5 bases at V and 8 bases at J, leaving 6 bases unmatched. The CDR3 spells CASSKLAGGPHEQFF. The DNA for the CDR3 is TGTGCCAGCAGCAAACTAGCGGGAGGGCCCCATGAGCAGTTCTTC.

This clone occurred a few times. The gene calls are TRBV9 and TRBJ2-3; no clear D gene. This CDR3 region has 15 residues. CDR1 and CDR2 from the germline V gene are SGDLS and YYNGEE. Trimming cost V 0 bases and J 1 base, with 9 bases left between them. CDR3 bases: TGTGCCAGCAGCGTAGATAGCTTGGGCACAGATACGCAGTATTTT. It is translated as CASSVDSLGTDTQYF.

The chain recombines TRBV18 with TRBJ1-1, with D uncertain. CDR3 length: 15 amino acids. Trimming took 2 bases from V and 0 from J, leaving 10 bases between them. Germline-derived CDR1 and CDR2 are KGHSH and LQKENI. The CDR3 DNA follows: TGTGCCAGCTCACCAATAGAGGGCATGAACACTGAAGCTTTCTTT. Translation gives CASSPIEGMNTEAFF. The variable domain in full, with the rest retrieved from reference TRBV18 and TRBJ1-1, is NAGVMQNPRHLVRRRGQEARLRCSPMKGHSHVYWYRQLPEEGLKFMVYLQKENIIDESGMPKERFSAEFPKEGPSILRIQQVVRGDSAAYFCASSPIEGMNTEAFFGQGTRLTVV.

The rearrangement joins TRBV5-4 to TRBJ1-1; D is unresolved. The CDR3 covers 15 residues. Between the trimmed V and J ends, which lost 5 bases and 5 bases, there was a span of 19 bases. CDR1 and CDR2 (germline): SGHNT, YYREEE (reference sequence). CDR3 loop: CASRPTGNMLTEAFF. DNA of the CDR3: TGTGCCAGCAGACCGACGGGGAACATGTTAACTGAAGCTTTCTTT.

The chain is built from TRBV10-3 and TRBJ2-5, with 8 bases that match TRBD2. J lost 2 bases, V lost 5 bases, and 10 bases had no gene match. This CDR3 comprises 16 residues. CDR1 ENHRY and CDR2 SYGVKD come from the germline V gene. CDR3 in amino acids: CAISNIAGKGQETQYF. The DNA of the CDR3 is TGTGCCATCAGTAACATAGCGGGAAAAGGACAAGAGACCCAGTACTTC.

In its sample, this clone was seen a few times. The CDR3 loop reads CSGVVAGGNTIYF. DNA for the CDR3: TGCAGCGGAGTGGTGGCAGGGGGAAACACCATATATTTT. This chain links TRBV29-1 with TRBJ1-3, with D perhaps matching TRBD1 (5 bases). Germline V CDR1 and CDR2: SQVTM, ANQGSEA. Trimming left V 7 bases short and J 4 bases short, with 14 bases between. CDR3 size: 13 residues.

The chain joins TRBV6-2 or TRBV6-3 to TRBJ2-3, with D uncertain. Germline CDR1 MNHEY, CDR2 SVGEGT. The V gene lost 6 bases and the J gene lost 0 bases, with 16 bases spanning the gap. The CDR3 consists of 16 residues. CDR3 region: CASSPSRRPSTDTQYF. CDR3 DNA: TGTGCCAGCAGCCCTTCTCGGAGACCTAGCACAGATACGCAGTATTTT.